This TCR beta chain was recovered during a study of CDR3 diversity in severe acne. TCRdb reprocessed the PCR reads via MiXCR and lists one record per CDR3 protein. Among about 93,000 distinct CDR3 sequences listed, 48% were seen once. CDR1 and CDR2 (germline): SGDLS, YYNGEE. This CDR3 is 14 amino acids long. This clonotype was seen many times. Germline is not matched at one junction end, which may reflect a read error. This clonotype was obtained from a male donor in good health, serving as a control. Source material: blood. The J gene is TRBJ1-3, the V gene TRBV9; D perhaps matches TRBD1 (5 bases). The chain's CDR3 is CASSSPGGGNTMYF. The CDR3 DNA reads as TGTGCCAGCAGCTCCCCCGGGGGAGGAAACACCATGTATTTT.